One and the same sample provided the 27 T cell receptor beta chains below, sequenced in a study of blood T cells in healthy people across ages. The second PCR ran about 7 to 12 cycles with a sample-barcoded 5' primer and J-beta primers. TCRdb re-called the 5' RACE reads through MiXCR, storing one row per CDR3 protein. The sample consists of around 1,700,000 distinct CDR3 sequences, approximately 28% of them appearing once. The sequencing sample was made of blood. Receptors originate from a woman aged 25-40 years in good health.

Regarding this clonotype: A much larger clone sits a single nucleotide away, making a read error possible. V and J are TRBV27 and TRBJ2-7; possible D gene TRBD2, 5 bases. V lost 3 bases to trimming and J lost 6 bases, with 12 bases between them. The CDR3 consists of 13 residues. Germline V CDR1 and CDR2: MNHEY, SMNVEV (reference sequence). In nucleotides, the CDR3 is TGTGCCAGCAGTTTCTTGGACTGCAGCGAGCAGTACTTC. Residues: CASSFLDCSEQYF.

This clonotype has a handful of counts. The gene calls are TRBV7-9 and TRBJ1-1; a weak D match, TRBD1 (5 bases). Trimming took 5 bases from V and 5 from J, leaving 15 bases between them. CDR3 size: 14 residues. The germline CDR1 and CDR2 sequences are SEHNR and FQNEAQ (reference sequence). CDR3 nucleotide sequence: TGTGCCAGCAGCCTACGGGACGCCCCAACTGAAGCTTTCTTT. This gives the protein CASSLRDAPTEAFF.

CDR3 bases: TGTGCCAGCAGCTTGGGGACACAGGGTAATCGAGAGACCCAGTACTTC. Residues: CASSLGTQGNRETQYF. The chain combines TRBV5-5 with TRBJ2-7; a possible D gene is TRBD1 (6 bases). The end of the DNA fits TRBJ2-5 better, so the J call may be wrong. The CDR3 contains 16 residues. The germline CDR1 and CDR2 sequences are SGHKS and YYEKEE (reference sequence).

The chain is built from TRBV5-1 and TRBJ1-1, with D possibly matching TRBD1 (6 bases). V gave up 4 bases and J gave up 1 base, with 11 bases separating them. The CDR3 runs 14 residues. Germline assignment: CDR1 SGHRS and CDR2 YFSETQ. DNA for the CDR3: TGCGCCAGCAGCACAGGACAGCCGAACACTGAAGCTTTCTTT. Translating gives CASSTGQPNTEAFF.

The V gene is TRBV11-2, the J gene TRBJ2-7, with D possibly being TRBD2 (5 bases). The CDR3 totals 13 residues. Germline loops: CDR1 SGHAT, CDR2 FQNNGV. Trimming cost V 0 bases and J 7 bases, with 10 bases left between them. CDR3 nucleotides: TGTGCCAGCAGCTTAGATAGGACGGGAGAGCAGTACTTC. It is translated as CASSLDRTGEQYF.

This clonotype came up many times. The V and J genes are TRBV7-6 and TRBJ2-7; D is tentatively TRBD1 or TRBD2 (6 bases each). The V gene's germline CDR1 is SGHVS and CDR2 FNYEAQ. The germline V and J ends were trimmed by 4 bases and 5 bases, with 18 bases remaining between them. This CDR3 is 15 amino acids long. In DNA, the CDR3 is TGTGCCAGCAGCTCAATCCCAGGAGGGGGTGACGAGCAGTACTTC. This encodes CASSSIPGGGDEQYF.

In its sample, this clonotype was seen many times. This chain connects TRBV4-3 to TRBJ2-3; tentatively, D is TRBD2 (5 bases). The germline gives CDR1 LGHNA, CDR2 YSLEER. The CDR3 extends over 15 amino acids. V lost 1 base and J 2 bases, leaving 10 bases between the germline ends. The DNA for the CDR3 is TGCGCCAGCAGCCAAGTTACGGGGTACACAGATACGCAGTATTTT. Its translation: CASSQVTGYTDTQYF.

The chain has TRBV9 and TRBJ1-1; D unclear. V lost 1 base and J 1 base, leaving 8 bases between the germline ends. The CDR3 contains 14 residues. Looked up from germline, CDR1 is SGDLS and CDR2 is YYNGEE. CDR3 loop: CASSVLPENTEAFF. DNA for the CDR3: TGTGCCAGCAGCGTACTTCCCGAGAACACTGAAGCTTTCTTT.

The chain uses TRBV25-1 and TRBJ2-3; TRBD2 agrees at 8 bases. Per germline, CDR1 MGHDK and CDR2 SYGVNS. The V gene end was trimmed by 5 bases and the J gene end by 9 bases; junction bases not matched to a gene: 7. CDR3 size: 13 residues. The CDR3 nucleotides read TGTGCCAGCAGTCCGGGGGGGCTGCTCACGCAGTATTTT. As protein: CASSPGGLLTQYF.

This clonotype appeared many times. The genes are TRBV10-3 and TRBJ2-1, with TRBD2 as a possible D gene (7 bases). The V gene lost 10 bases and the J gene lost 5 bases, with 15 bases spanning the gap. CDR3 length: 13 amino acids. Germline V lookup: CDR1 ENHRY, CDR2 SYGVKD. CDR3 loop: CATRGALHNEQFF. In DNA form, the CDR3 reads TGTGCCACACGGGGGGCCCTCCACAATGAGCAGTTCTTC.

The CDR3 nucleotides are TGTGCCAGCAGGCCAAGTCCCGGGACAGGGTCTGGGGCCAACGTCCTGACTTTC. Encoded protein: CASRPSPGTGSGANVLTF. The chain employs TRBV2 and TRBJ2-6; 9 nucleotides agree with TRBD1. Unmatched junction bases numbered 10, after V lost 6 bases and J lost 1 base. CDR3 length equals 18 residues. The germline CDR1 and CDR2 sequences are SNHLY and FYNNEI.

Comment on this clonotype: This clone may be a read error of a much larger clone one base away. Written as DNA, the CDR3 is TGTGCCAGCAGTTTGATGATTGAGACCCAGTACTTC. Translating gives CASSLMIETQYF. The V and J genes are TRBV12-3 or TRBV12-4 and TRBJ2-5; D call uncertain. V dropped 3 bases and J dropped 5 bases, with 7 bases sitting between them. The CDR3 loop spans 12 amino acids.

A remark on this clonotype: With a much larger clone just one base away, this may be a read error. V usage is TRBV5-1 and J usage is TRBJ2-6, with D possibly being TRBD1 (5 bases). This CDR3 is built from 17 residues. Per germline, CDR1 SGHRS and CDR2 YFSETQ. The CDR3, as DNA: TGCGCCAGCAGCTTTGATCCAGGGAAGGCTGGGGCCAACGTCCGGACTTTC. Its protein is CASSFDPGKAGANVRTF.

The chain combines TRBV5-5 with TRBJ2-5, with 7 bases aligning to TRBD1. J was trimmed by 4 bases and V by 4 bases; bases with no gene match: 10. There are 15 residues in the CDR3. In germline, CDR1 is SGHKS, CDR2 YYEKEE (reference sequence). The CDR3 bases are TGTGCCAGCAGCGAAAGAGACAGGGACGGAGAGACCCAGTACTTC. This codes for CASSERDRDGETQYF.

This chain connects TRBV7-2 to TRBJ2-2, with D unclear. V lost 1 base to trimming and J lost 7 bases, with 10 bases between them. This CDR3 has 14 amino acids. Germline loops: CDR1 SGHTA, CDR2 FQGNSA. The chain's CDR3 is CASSLGPTYGELFF. CDR3 nucleotide sequence: TGTGCCAGCAGCTTAGGCCCGACATACGGGGAGCTGTTTTTT.

The chain couples TRBV12-3 or TRBV12-4 to TRBJ1-2; 9 bases agree with TRBD1. The length of the CDR3 is 16 residues. V was pared by 7 bases and J by 5 bases, with 14 bases of the junction left unmatched. The CDR3 here is CASTLSVGQGVYGYTF. The CDR3 DNA reads TGTGCCAGCACCCTCAGTGTGGGACAGGGAGTATATGGCTACACCTTC.

Details on this clonotype: This clone may be a read error of a much larger clone one base away. The CDR3 DNA sequence: TGTGCCAGCTCAAGGGGGACGGAGAGCTCCTACGAGCGGTACTTC. Protein sequence: CASSRGTESSYERYF. V usage is TRBV6-5 and J usage is TRBJ2-7; tentatively, D is TRBD1 (6 bases). This CDR3 is built from 15 residues. CDR1 and CDR2 from the germline V gene are MNHEY and SVGAGI.

Points on this clonotype: This may come from a read error, since a much larger clone is one base off. V and J are TRBV5-1 and TRBJ2-1; 7 bases line up with TRBD2. Germline V CDR1 and CDR2: SGHRS, YFSETQ. This CDR3 has 14 residues. V lost 3 bases and J lost 13; bases outside the gene matches: 13. The CDR3, as DNA: TGCGCCAGCAGCTCCCGGGACTACCAAGAGACCCAGTTCTTC. Translation: CASSSRDYQETQFF.

There are many counts of this clonotype. This rearrangement joins TRBV15 to TRBJ1-2; D is uncertain. The CDR3 runs 13 residues. Germline V gives CDR1 LNHNV, CDR2 YYDKDF (reference sequence). The germline V and J ends were trimmed by 0 bases and 4 bases, with 6 bases remaining between them. The CDR3: CATSREVGYGYTF. The DNA of the CDR3 is TGTGCCACCAGCAGAGAGGTTGGCTATGGCTACACCTTC. Full variable domain (outside the CDR3, taken from reference TRBV15 and TRBJ1-2): DAMVIQNPRYQVTQFGKPVTLSCSQTLNHNVMYWYQQKSSQAPKLLFHYYDKDFNNEADTPDNFQSRRPNTSFCFLDIRSPGLGDTAMYLCATSREVGYGYTFGSGTRLTVV.

This clonotype was seen more than once but under ten times. The chain has TRBV4-3 and TRBJ2-5; D may correspond to TRBD1 or TRBD2 (5 bases each). The CDR3 covers 18 residues. In germline, CDR1 is LGHNA, CDR2 YSLEER. V lost 1 base and J lost 0, with 18 bases in between. CDR3 coding DNA: TGCGCCAGCAGCCAAGCAGAGAATCCGGGACGAGACCAAGAGACCCAGTACTTC. This codes for CASSQAENPGRDQETQYF.

As regards this clonotype: An end of the junction differs from the germline gene, which may be a read error. This chain joins TRBV6-1 and TRBJ2-4; 10 bases are a match to TRBD2. The J call is in doubt because the DNA end fits TRBJ2-5 better. CDR3 length: 16 residues. CDR1 and CDR2 (germline): MNHNS, SASEGT. CDR3 sequence (DNA): TGTGTCAGCAGCTCGCGTGTAGCGGGAGGTGGGGAGACCCAGTACTTC. Residues: CVSSSRVAGGGETQYF.

The chain has TRBV9 and TRBJ2-7; D uncertain. CDR1 is SGDLS, CDR2 YYNGEE, per germline. The CDR3 has 16 residues. The V and J ends lost 0 bases and 2 bases respectively, with 15 bases between them. CDR3 bases: TGTGCCAGCAGCGTAGGCTCTGGGTTTGCACCCTACGAGCAGTACTTC. This codes for CASSVGSGFAPYEQYF.

V gene TRBV4-1 combines with J gene TRBJ2-5, with a weak D call TRBD1 (5 bases). The V end was cut by 0 bases, the J end by 11 bases, with 25 bases between. This CDR3 spans 17 amino acids. Germline values: CDR1 MGHRA, CDR2 YSYEKL. The CDR3 region is CASSQDRGGAMGNEQYF. CDR3 in DNA: TGCGCCAGCAGCCAAGATAGGGGTGGGGCCATGGGGAATGAGCAGTACTTC.

Written as DNA, the CDR3 is TGCAGCGTTGAGCTAGCGGGAGAGTGGGAGACCCAGTACTTC. It specifies CSVELAGEWETQYF. V is TRBV29-1 and J is TRBJ2-4; 10 positions match TRBD2. The J call is doubtful: the DNA matches TRBJ2-5 better. Per the germline V gene, CDR1 is SQVTM and CDR2 is ANQGSEA. The CDR3 is 14 residues long.

This clonotype was observed a few times. The rearrangement joins TRBV5-5 to TRBJ1-5, with 7 bases identical to TRBD1. V shed 4 bases, J shed 3 bases, and the junction held 4 bases outside the gene matches. The CDR3 extends over 14 amino acids. Germline values: CDR1 SGHKS, CDR2 YYEKEE (reference sequence). CDR3 amino acids: CASSAGQYNQPQHF. The DNA for the CDR3 is TGTGCCAGCAGCGCGGGACAGTACAATCAGCCCCAGCATTTT.

The V gene is TRBV5-1, the J gene TRBJ1-2; tentative D call: TRBD1 (5 bases). Germline lookup yields CDR1 SGHRS and CDR2 YFSETQ. CDR3 length: 13 amino acids. V was clipped by 2 bases and J by 4 bases, with 9 bases between them. The CDR3 here is CASSFPGLYGYTF. CDR3 coding DNA: TGCGCCAGCAGCTTCCCGGGGCTCTATGGCTACACCTTC.

The V gene is TRBV6-2 or TRBV6-3, the J gene TRBJ2-7; weak D call: TRBD2 (5 bases). Germline V lookup: CDR1 MNHEY, CDR2 SVGEGT. Trimming left V 3 bases short and J 0 bases short, with 9 bases between. The CDR3 runs to 14 residues. This chain's CDR3 is CASSYKRVSYEQYF. The CDR3 DNA follows: TGTGCCAGCAGTTATAAGAGGGTCTCCTACGAGCAGTACTTC.